These 22 T cell receptor beta chains share one sample of origin, sequenced in a study of control samples from healthy donors and cancer patients. Clones were read by immunoSEQ multiplex PCR, and TCRdb kept only the in-frame ones, dropping some. The sample has some 89,000 clones; about 84% are singletons. Source material: blood. Every receptor here comes from a woman between 35 and 50 years old in good health.

This chain uses TRBV7-8 with TRBJ1-2, with D maybe TRBD1 (5 bases). V lost 1 base, J lost 4 bases, and 10 bases lay in between. Germline V CDR1 and CDR2: SGHVS, FQNEAQ. This CDR3 has 14 residues. The CDR3 DNA sequence: TGTGCCAGCAGCTTAGGAGGGGTACCCTATGGCTACACCTTC. Its protein is CASSLGGVPYGYTF.

The rearrangement links TRBV3-1 (or the pseudogene TRBV3-2) to TRBJ1-5; D uncertain. Trimming left V 1 base short and J 9 bases short, with 10 bases between. The CDR3 length is 13 residues. Germline values: CDR1 LGHDT, CDR2 YNNKEL (reference sequence). In nucleotides, the CDR3 is TGTGCCAGCAGCCAAGGCCCCTTGGGGCCCCAGCATTTT. This sequence encodes CASSQGPLGPQHF.

V and J are TRBV3-1 (or the pseudogene TRBV3-2) and TRBJ2-7; 7 nucleotides match TRBD2. J gave up 6 bases and V 1 base, and 9 bases lay outside the gene matches. Germline assignment: CDR1 LGHDT and CDR2 YNNKEL (reference sequence). This CDR3 is built from 15 residues. The DNA of the CDR3 is TGTGCCAGCAGCCAAGGGGGGACTATATGGGGCGAGCAGTACTTC. Its protein product is CASSQGGTIWGEQYF.

This clone was found once. J is TRBJ2-7 and V is TRBV10-3; 7 nucleotides align to TRBD1. Germline CDR1 is ENHRY and CDR2 is SYGVKD. V gave up 4 bases and J gave up 4 bases; unmatched junction bases: 16. This CDR3 comprises 17 residues. CDR3 DNA sequence: TGTGCCATCAGTGGCTCCCCAGGGACAGACAAGGGATACGAGCAGTACTTC. Residues: CAISGSPGTDKGYEQYF.

With respect to this clone: One end of the junction varies from germline; a read error may be responsible. This sample includes further DNA sequences coding for the same CDR3. V is TRBV11-1 and J is TRBJ1-6; D unresolved. Germline assignment: CDR1 SGHAT and CDR2 FQDESV (reference sequence). This CDR3 has 15 amino acids. This chain's CDR3 is CASSSNRGGNSPLHF. The DNA for the CDR3 is TGTGCCAGCAGCTCCAACCGGGGTGGGAATTCACCCCTTCACTTT.

This chain connects TRBV6-5 to TRBJ2-7; TRBD1 matches at 8 bases. With V trimmed by 6 bases and J by 2 bases, 6 bases remained unmatched. Germline CDR1 MNHEY, CDR2 SVGAGI. CDR3 length: 14 residues. CDR3 coding DNA: TGTGCCAGCAGACGGACAGGGCAGGCCTACGAGCAGTACTTC. Translation gives CASRRTGQAYEQYF.

The J gene is TRBJ2-3, the V gene TRBV5-5, with 7 positions matching TRBD1. Trimming removed 6 bases from V and 5 bases from J; junction bases left unmatched: 12. The germline gives CDR1 SGHKS, CDR2 YYEKEE (reference sequence). This CDR3 comprises 15 residues. The CDR3 is CASTASQGDRDTQYF. The DNA for the CDR3 is TGTGCCAGCACCGCGAGCCAGGGGGATAGAGATACGCAGTATTTT. Based on the CDR3 plus reference TRBV5-5 and TRBJ2-3, the full variable domain is DAGVTQSPTHLIKTRGQQVTLRCSPISGHKSVSWYQQVLGQGPQFIFQYYEKEERGRGNFPDRFSARQFPNYSSELNVNALLLGDSALYLCASTASQGDRDTQYFGPGTRLTVL.

V and J are TRBV4-1 and TRBJ1-4, with D hard to call. CDR1 is MGHRA, CDR2 YSYEKL, per germline. V gave up 4 bases and J gave up 8 bases, with 8 bases separating them. CDR3 size: 12 residues. CDR3: CASSPYGEKLFF. CDR3 coding DNA: TGCGCCAGCAGCCCCTATGGGGAAAAACTGTTTTTT.

This clone has a single count. This chain links TRBV30 with TRBJ1-1, with D possibly matching TRBD1 (6 bases). The CDR3 is 15 amino acids. Trimming pared 5 bases from V and 1 base from J, leaving 17 bases between. Germline V CDR1 and CDR2: GTSNPN, SVGIG (reference sequence). The CDR3: CAWGRDTSSNTEAFF. CDR3 nucleotide sequence: TGTGCCTGGGGCCGGGACACCTCATCGAACACTGAAGCTTTCTTT.

This chain connects TRBV10-1 to TRBJ1-4, with TRBD1 matching over 7 bases. Germline V lookup: CDR1 WNHNN, CDR2 SYGVQD (reference sequence). V lost 3 bases to trimming and J lost 5 bases; unmatched junction nucleotides: 3. CDR3 size: 14 residues. Here the CDR3 reads CASSDRDSNEKLFF. CDR3 coding DNA: TGCGCCAGCAGTGACCGGGACAGCAATGAAAAACTGTTTTTT.

The chain is built from TRBV27 and TRBJ2-2; D possibly matches TRBD1 or TRBD2 (5 bases each). Germline CDR1 MNHEY, CDR2 SMNVEV (reference sequence). The V end lost 0 bases, the J end lost 1 base, and 15 bases lay between the germline ends. The CDR3 contains 18 residues. The CDR3 coding sequence is TGTGCCAGCAGTTTATCTGAGGGGCAGATTAAGAACACCGGGGAGCTGTTTTTT. Translated, it gives CASSLSEGQIKNTGELFF.

V is TRBV6-6 and J is TRBJ1-2, with a tentative D call TRBD1 (5 bases). Germline V gene lookup returns CDR1 MNHNY and CDR2 SVGAGI (reference sequence). Trimming pared 2 bases from V and 4 bases from J, leaving 17 bases between. CDR3 length equals 16 residues. DNA for the CDR3: TGTGCCAGCAGTTACGTGTCGGGGGGATCCCTCTATGGCTACACCTTC. It yields the protein CASSYVSGGSLYGYTF.

This chain uses TRBV27 with TRBJ1-2, with 7 bases identical to TRBD1. The V segment lost 5 bases and the J segment 4 bases; nucleotides outside the gene matches: 4. The CDR3 covers 13 residues. Germline loops: CDR1 MNHEY, CDR2 SMNVEV (reference sequence). The CDR3 spells CASSLGQAYGYTF. The CDR3, as DNA: TGTGCCAGCAGTCTTGGACAGGCCTATGGCTACACCTTC.

The rearrangement uses TRBV3-1 (or the pseudogene TRBV3-2) and TRBJ2-3, with D perhaps assigned TRBD1 or TRBD2 (6 bases each). Trimming shortened V by 4 bases and J by 11 bases, and 10 bases separated the two germline ends. The CDR3 runs to 11 residues. The germline V gene has CDR1 LGHDT and CDR2 YNNKEL (reference sequence). CDR3 coding DNA: TGTGCCAGCAGCCGTGAGGGGGGGCAGTATTTT. The encoded protein is CASSREGGQYF.

This CDR3 reads CASSFGGTSTDTQYF. The CDR3 coding sequence is TGTGCCAGCAGCTTTGGGGGGACTAGCACAGATACGCAGTATTTT. The chain joins TRBV5-4 to TRBJ2-3; weak D call: TRBD2 (6 bases). The CDR3 length is 15 residues. Between the trimmed V and J ends, which lost 2 bases and 0 bases, there was a span of 10 bases. Germline V gene sequence: CDR1 SGHNT, CDR2 YYREEE (reference sequence). The entire variable domain, with the rest obtained from reference TRBV5-4 and TRBJ2-3, is as follows: ETGVTQSPTHLIKTRGQQVTLRCSSQSGHNTVSWYQQALGQGPQFIFQYYREEENGRGNFPPRFSGLQFPNYSSELNVNALELDDSALYLCASSFGGTSTDTQYFGPGTRLTVL.

The chain couples TRBV15 to TRBJ1-5; D uncertain. Trimming took off 3 bases at V and 11 bases at J, with 14 bases between the two ends. CDR1 is LNHNV and CDR2 is YYDKDF in the germline V gene (reference sequence). The CDR3 runs 13 residues. The CDR3 DNA follows: TGTGCCACCAGCAGGGGAGAAGGCCGAGCCCAGCATTTT. Translated: CATSRGEGRAQHF. Full variable domain (outside the CDR3, taken from reference TRBV15 and TRBJ1-5): DAMVIQNPRYQVTQFGKPVTLSCSQTLNHNVMYWYQQKSSQAPKLLFHYYDKDFNNEADTPDNFQSRRPNTSFCFLDIRSPGLGDTAMYLCATSRGEGRAQHFGDGTRLSIL.

The chain joins TRBV5-5 to TRBJ1-1; the D gene is possibly TRBD1 (5 bases). This CDR3 comprises 15 residues. Germline V gene data show CDR1 as SGHKS and CDR2 as YYEKEE (reference sequence). Deletions cut 0 bases from V and 1 base from J, with 10 bases between. CDR3 in amino acids: CASSLGPTENTEAFF. CDR3 DNA sequence: TGTGCCAGCAGCTTGGGGCCGACAGAGAACACTGAAGCTTTCTTT.

The chain uses TRBV5-1 and TRBJ2-3, with 7 nucleotides matching TRBD2. The CDR3 length is 15 residues. J lost 1 base, V lost 1 base, and 3 bases had no gene match. The germline gives CDR1 SGHRS, CDR2 YFSETQ. CDR3 sequence reads: CASSLRAGGTDTQYF. The DNA of the CDR3 is TGCGCCAGCAGCTTGAGGGCGGGGGGCACAGATACGCAGTATTTT.

The gene calls are TRBV7-8 and TRBJ2-7; TRBD1 agrees at 8 bases. The CDR3 spans 15 residues. CDR1 is SGHVS and CDR2 is FQNEAQ in the germline V gene. The trim removed 2 bases at V and 0 bases at J, leaving 3 bases unmatched. CDR3 DNA: TGTGCCAGCAGCTTAAGGACAGGGAGCTCCTACGAGCAGTACTTC. Translating it yields CASSLRTGSSYEQYF.

This sequence joins TRBV7-6 and TRBJ2-3; D might be TRBD2 (7 bases). The germline gives CDR1 SGHVS, CDR2 FNYEAQ. The CDR3 has 14 residues. Trimming pared 1 base from V and 4 bases from J, leaving 9 bases between. CDR3 amino acids: CASSLGGGADTQYF. The CDR3 bases are TGTGCCAGCAGCTTAGGAGGGGGGGCAGATACGCAGTATTTT.

This chain joins TRBV7-9 and TRBJ2-3; D is unresolved. This CDR3 region has 14 residues. Trimming removed 8 bases from V and 2 bases from J, with 14 bases in between. Germline CDR1 is SEHNR and CDR2 is FQNEAQ (reference sequence). CDR3 bases: TGTGCCAGCTATGGTGGCCGACACACAGATACGCAGTATTTT. Its protein product is CASYGGRHTDTQYF.

The V call is TRBV3-1 (or the pseudogene TRBV3-2), the J call TRBJ1-2; tentative D call: TRBD1 (5 bases). Germline V gene sequence: CDR1 LGHDT, CDR2 YNNKEL (reference sequence). The V and J ends lost 3 bases and 4 bases respectively, with 12 bases between them. This CDR3 spans 14 amino acids. DNA for the CDR3: TGTGCCAGCAGCCAGGGAGGGGTTGCCTATGGCTACACCTTC. Protein product: CASSQGGVAYGYTF.